A single sample gave rise to the 10 T cell receptor beta chains below, sequenced in a study of T cells in Graves' hyperthyroidism and ophthalmopathy. Regions amplified from RNA transcripts were the TCR beta CDR3 regions. The study used the HTBI primer set for a first-round RT-PCR of the TCR CDR3. Each CDR3 protein gets one entry after TCRdb re-called the multiplex PCR reads with MiXCR. The table lists about 290,000 distinct CDR3 sequences, around 15% of them singletons. Sequenced material: blood. The receptors come from a woman aged 60-75 years with Graves' ophthalmopathy.

This clonotype was seen many times. This chain joins TRBV12-3 or TRBV12-4 and TRBJ2-2, with TRBD2 identical over 8 bases. This CDR3 contains 15 residues. Trimming cost V 3 bases and J 6 bases; bases outside gene matches: 6. The CDR3 region has the DNA TGTGCCAGCAGTTTCCGGGAGGGGACGGCCGGGGAGCTGTTTTTT. It is translated as CASSFREGTAGELFF.

The chain links TRBV29-1 to TRBJ1-2; D may be TRBD1 (5 bases). Germline lookup yields CDR1 SQVTM and CDR2 ANQGSEA. The CDR3 is made up of 14 amino acids. With 7 bases removed from V and 2 bases from J, the gap between germline ends came to 17 bases. The CDR3 DNA is TGCAGCGCGACCCGGGGACGGGGAAACTATGGCTACACCTTC. It yields the protein CSATRGRGNYGYTF.

This clonotype has just a few counts. This rearrangement joins TRBV7-2 to TRBJ2-7; 15 bases map to TRBD2. This CDR3 has 16 amino acids. From germline, CDR1 is SGHTA and CDR2 FQGNSA. After removal of 5 bases from V and 4 bases from J, the junction contained 6 bases not matched to a gene. The CDR3 bases are TGTGCCAGCAGCCGGGGACTAGCGGGGGGCCAGTACGAGCAGTACTTC. Amino acids: CASSRGLAGGQYEQYF.

This clonotype appeared many times. The chain has TRBV7-2 and TRBJ2-1; no definite D call. This CDR3 contains 15 residues. V shed 1 base and J shed 4 bases, with 11 bases lying between them. Germline loops: CDR1 SGHTA, CDR2 FQGNSA. As DNA, the CDR3 is TGTGCCAGCAGCTTAGGGATGGGCCATTACAATGAGCAGTTCTTC. Its translation: CASSLGMGHYNEQFF.

The rearrangement uses TRBV9 and TRBJ2-1, with D perhaps TRBD1 (8 bases). V shed 4 bases and J shed 0 bases, with 11 bases lying between them. Germline CDR1 SGDLS, CDR2 YYNGEE. The CDR3 has 15 residues. The chain's CDR3 is CASSTGGGSYNEQFF. The CDR3, as DNA: TGTGCCAGCAGCACAGGGGGGGGCTCCTACAATGAGCAGTTCTTC. Together with reference TRBV9 and TRBJ2-1, the CDR3 gives the full variable domain: DSGVTQTPKHLITATGQRVTLRCSPRSGDLSVYWYQQSLDQGLQFLIQYYNGEERAKGNILERFSAQQFPDLHSELNLSSLELGDSALYFCASSTGGGSYNEQFFGPGTRLTVL.

At least ten counts were recorded for this clonotype. This sequence joins TRBV5-1 and TRBJ1-2, with a tentative D call TRBD1 (5 bases). The CDR3 is 14 residues long. With 4 bases removed from V and 3 bases from J, the gap between germline ends came to 13 bases. The germline gives CDR1 SGHRS, CDR2 YFSETQ. CDR3 nucleotides: TGCGCCAGCAGCGGGGCCCAAAGGGACTATGGCTACACCTTC. This codes for CASSGAQRDYGYTF.

The CDR3 sequence is CASSPGGSKYEQYF. Written as DNA, the CDR3 is TGTGCCAGCAGCCCCGGCGGCTCCAAATACGAGCAGTACTTC. This sequence joins TRBV7-2 and TRBJ2-7; D gene ambiguous. V dropped 5 bases and J dropped 4 bases, with 15 bases sitting between them. The germline V gene has CDR1 SGHTA and CDR2 FQGNSA. This CDR3 region has 14 residues.

The rearrangement links TRBV27 to TRBJ1-1; TRBD1 might be the D (5 bases). The CDR3 runs to 15 residues. Looked up from germline, CDR1 is MNHEY and CDR2 is SMNVEV (reference sequence). V was cut by 0 bases and J by 4 bases, with 12 bases left in between. For the CDR3, the DNA is TGTGCCAGCAGTTTATCGAAGGGGAGTAGCACTGAAGCTTTCTTT. This encodes CASSLSKGSSTEAFF.

This chain connects TRBV6-2 or TRBV6-3 to TRBJ2-5, with 8 bases that match TRBD1. Trimming cost V 7 bases and J 4 bases; bases outside gene matches: 17. The CDR3 length is 17 residues. The germline V gene has CDR1 MNHEY and CDR2 SVGEGT. The CDR3 protein is CASTPTRVDTGGETQYF. The CDR3 DNA reads TGTGCCAGCACCCCCACCCGGGTCGACACAGGGGGAGAGACCCAGTACTTC.

This clonotype was counted only a few times. The chain uses TRBV5-1 and TRBJ1-4; 8 nucleotides align to TRBD1. The CDR3 extends over 14 amino acids. J gave up 5 bases and V 2 bases, and 2 bases lay outside the gene matches. Germline lookup yields CDR1 SGHRS and CDR2 YFSETQ. The CDR3 protein is CASSFQGANEKLFF. As DNA, the CDR3 is TGCGCCAGCAGCTTCCAGGGGGCAAATGAAAAACTGTTTTTT.